Each of the 18 T cell receptor beta chains below was sequenced from the same sample in a study of immune heterogeneity within non-small cell lung tumors. With 32 V and 13 J primers, multiplex PCR amplified the TCR beta CDR3. TCRdb passed the multiplex PCR reads through MiXCR, listing each CDR3 protein once. The sample lists about 21,000 distinct CDR3 sequences, around 30% occurring once. Genomic DNA from bulk tumor acted as the template, and roughly 0.55 ug was loaded per sample. Collection of several biopsies per primary tumor, spaced far apart, took place during surgery. The patients were newly diagnosed with non-small cell lung cancer, had not been treated, and had curative surgery. The specimen was lung tumor tissue. These receptors were obtained from a man in his forties with non-small cell lung cancer.

In this sample, this clonotype turned up a few times. The chain has TRBV4-2 and TRBJ2-2, with a tentative D call TRBD2 (6 bases). CDR3 length equals 16 residues. V was pared by 1 base and J by 6 bases, with 15 bases between. The germline CDR1 and CDR2 sequences are LGHNA and YNFKEQ. The CDR3 DNA reads TGTGCCAGCAGCCAAGTTCTGGCGGGAAGGGCCGGGGAGCTGTTTTTT. Its translation is CASSQVLAGRAGELFF.

In this sample, this clonotype turned up many times. The chain recombines TRBV30 with TRBJ1-2; D remains unclear. The germline V gene has CDR1 GTSNPN and CDR2 SVGIG (reference sequence). This CDR3 contains 13 residues. Trimming shortened V by 2 bases and J by 2 bases, and 9 bases separated the two germline ends. DNA of the CDR3: TGTGCCTGGAGTCCGACACCGAACTATGGCTACACCTTC. Translation: CAWSPTPNYGYTF.

This clonotype was detected only a few times. Here the CDR3 reads CSGPGGPNTGELFF. CDR3 DNA sequence: TGCAGCGGACCAGGGGGGCCAAACACCGGGGAGCTGTTTTTT. This chain links TRBV20-1 with TRBJ2-2, with D perhaps matching TRBD1 (7 bases). The germline CDR1 and CDR2 sequences are DFQATT and SNEGSKA (reference sequence). The CDR3 totals 14 residues.

This clonotype has more than one count but fewer than ten. The rearrangement links TRBV7-2 to TRBJ1-2; no reliable D call. The CDR3 sequence is 14 residues long. CDR1 and CDR2 from the germline V gene are SGHTA and FQGNSA. Trimming stripped 3 bases from V and 4 bases from J, with 12 bases between. The CDR3 DNA is TGTGCCAGCAGCTTGGAGCCGGGAATCTATGGCTACACCTTC. Its protein product is CASSLEPGIYGYTF.

This clonotype was seen a handful of times. This chain joins TRBV5-1 and TRBJ1-1; 7 bases map to TRBD1. CDR3 size: 14 residues. V lost 3 bases to trimming and J lost 4 bases; unmatched junction nucleotides: 6. Germline assignment: CDR1 SGHRS and CDR2 YFSETQ. The CDR3 DNA is TGCGCCAGCAGCTCGGCGGCAGGGGGCACTGAAGCTTTCTTT. Translating it yields CASSSAAGGTEAFF.

J is TRBJ2-1 and V is TRBV2, with D possibly TRBD2 on 6 matching bases. This CDR3 spans 15 amino acids. Germline V gene lookup returns CDR1 SNHLY and CDR2 FYNNEI. Trimming removed 6 bases at V and 0 bases at J, with 12 bases between. CDR3: CASRGAGSSYNEQFF. Written as DNA, the CDR3 is TGTGCCAGCAGGGGAGCGGGTAGCTCCTACAATGAGCAGTTCTTC.

The V call is TRBV4-2, the J call TRBJ2-1, with D uncertain. Trimming removed 4 bases from V and 6 bases from J, with 16 bases in between. This CDR3 has 15 amino acids. Per the germline V gene, CDR1 is LGHNA and CDR2 is YNFKEQ. The CDR3 spells CASSLDQFRLNEQFF. For the CDR3, the DNA is TGTGCCAGCAGCCTTGACCAATTTAGACTCAATGAGCAGTTCTTC.

The chain links TRBV24-1 to TRBJ2-1; 7 bases are a match to TRBD1. This CDR3 has 16 amino acids. Germline assignment: CDR1 KGHDR and CDR2 SFDVKD. With 0 bases clipped from V and 4 bases from J, the junction kept 5 bases outside the gene matches. CDR3 amino acids: CATSDLAGGSYNEQFF. The DNA for the CDR3 is TGTGCCACCAGTGATTTGGCAGGGGGATCATACAATGAGCAGTTCTTC.

This clonotype was seen only a few times. This chain joins TRBV6-4 and TRBJ1-5; 7 positions agree with TRBD1. CDR1 is MRHNA, CDR2 SNTAGT, per germline. This CDR3 spans 15 amino acids. Trimming took 6 bases from V and 4 from J; bases not matched to a gene: 9. This chain's CDR3 is CASRATGEENQPQHF. CDR3 nucleotide sequence: TGTGCCAGCAGGGCTACAGGGGAAGAGAATCAGCCCCAGCATTTT.

This clonotype was detected many times. The chain carries TRBV6-1 and TRBJ1-1; D is unclear. The CDR3 contains 15 residues. Looked up from germline, CDR1 is MNHNS and CDR2 is SASEGT. Trimming cost V 6 bases and J 2 bases, with 16 bases left between them. The chain's CDR3 is CASRKVWGGNTEAFF. The CDR3 DNA reads as TGTGCCAGCAGGAAGGTGTGGGGAGGAAACACTGAAGCTTTCTTT.

This clonotype was seen repeatedly, ten times or more. This chain connects TRBV13 to TRBJ2-2; D is possibly TRBD2 (6 bases). The CDR3 totals 14 residues. The germline gives CDR1 PRHDT, CDR2 FYEKMQ (reference sequence). V was cut by 7 bases and J by 4 bases, with 13 bases left in between. The CDR3 DNA sequence: TGTGCCAGCATAAGCGCCGGGGGCACCGGGGAGCTGTTTTTT. Translated, it gives CASISAGGTGELFF.

Concerning this clonotype: A much larger clone differs by one base, so this may be a read error. The rearrangement links TRBV7-2 to TRBJ1-3; possibly TRBD1 for D (5 bases). CDR1 is SGHTA and CDR2 is FQGNSA in the germline V gene. This CDR3 has 16 amino acids. This chain's CDR3 is CVSSYSLRGAGNTIYF. As DNA, the CDR3 is TGTGTCAGCAGCTATTCGCTCCGGGGCGCTGGAAACACCATATATTTT.

The gene calls are TRBV7-9 and TRBJ1-6; D is undetermined. The CDR3 is 14 amino acids. CDR1 and CDR2 (germline): SEHNR, FQNEAQ (reference sequence). Trimming stripped 4 bases from V and 5 bases from J, with 9 bases between. This chain's CDR3 is CASSSVGNNSPLHF. The CDR3 coding sequence is TGTGCCAGCAGCTCAGTGGGGAATAATTCACCCCTCCACTTT.

This clonotype was observed a handful of times. The V call is TRBV6-1, the J call TRBJ2-1, with D tentatively TRBD2 (5 bases). Trimming cost V 7 bases and J 4 bases, with 17 bases left between them. The length of the CDR3 is 15 residues. CDR1 is MNHNS, CDR2 SASEGT, per germline. The CDR3 nucleotides read TGTGCCAGCACCCTGGACTTATTCAGGTACAATGAGCAGTTCTTC. This translates into CASTLDLFRYNEQFF.

Note on this clonotype: A much larger clone differs by one base, so this may be a read error. This sequence joins TRBV12-3 or TRBV12-4 and TRBJ2-7; tentatively, D is TRBD2 (6 bases). The CDR3 is made up of 16 amino acids. Between the trimmed V and J ends, which lost 4 bases and 3 bases, there was a span of 19 bases. The CDR3 here is CASSSHGISGNYEQYF. The CDR3 DNA reads as TGTGCCAGCAGTTCACACGGGATTAGCGGTAACTACGAGCAGTACTTC.

This clonotype has only a few counts. This could be a read error, since a much larger clone is one nucleotide away. This chain joins TRBV18 and TRBJ2-7; D is unclear. The CDR3 consists of 11 residues. The V end was cut by 3 bases, the J end by 2 bases, with 2 bases between. Per germline, CDR1 KGHSH and CDR2 LQKENI. The CDR3 loop reads CASSPTYEQYF. As DNA, the CDR3 is TGTGCCAGCTCACCCACCTACGAGCAGTACTTC. Full variable domain (remainder filled in from reference TRBV18 and TRBJ2-7): NAGVMQNPRHLVRRRGQEARLRCSPMKGHSHVYWYRQLPEEGLKFMVYLQKENIIDESGMPKERFSAEFPKEGPSILRIQQVVRGDSAAYFCASSPTYEQYFGPGTRLTVT.

The chain joins TRBV7-2 to TRBJ2-7; 8 bases are a match to TRBD1. The germline V gene has CDR1 SGHTA and CDR2 FQGNSA. The CDR3 contains 15 residues. This CDR3 is CVSSLPGTGRNEQYF. CDR3 nucleotide sequence: TGTGTTAGCAGCCTCCCTGGGACAGGCCGGAACGAGCAGTACTTC.

By sample fraction, this clonotype is medium-sized. This chain links TRBV11-2 with TRBJ1-6; no reliable D call. V was trimmed by 3 bases and J by 13 bases, leaving 16 bases between them. Germline values: CDR1 SGHAT, CDR2 FQNNGV. This CDR3 has 14 amino acids. DNA for the CDR3: TGTGCCAGCAGCTTCCTAATGACCCAGTCTCCCCTCCACTTT. This gives the protein CASSFLMTQSPLHF.